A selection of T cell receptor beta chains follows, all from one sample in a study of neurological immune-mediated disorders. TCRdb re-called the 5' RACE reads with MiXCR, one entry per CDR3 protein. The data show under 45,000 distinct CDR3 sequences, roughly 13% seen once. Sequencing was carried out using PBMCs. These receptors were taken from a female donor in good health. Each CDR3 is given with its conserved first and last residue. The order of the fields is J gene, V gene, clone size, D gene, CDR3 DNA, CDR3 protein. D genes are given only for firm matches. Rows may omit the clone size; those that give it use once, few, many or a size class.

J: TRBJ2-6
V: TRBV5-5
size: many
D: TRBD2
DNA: TGTGCCAGCAGCTTGGCCTGGGGGGGTGAGGGGGCCAACGTCCTGACTTTC
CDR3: CASSLAWGGEGANVLTF

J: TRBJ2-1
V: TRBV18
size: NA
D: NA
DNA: TGTGCCAGCTCACCCGAAAATGAGCAGTTCTTC
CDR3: CASSPENEQFF

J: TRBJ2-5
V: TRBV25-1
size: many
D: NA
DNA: TGTGCCAGCAGTAAGGGGGGAGAGACCCAGTACTTC
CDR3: CASSKGGETQYF

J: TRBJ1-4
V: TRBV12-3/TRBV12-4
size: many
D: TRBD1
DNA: TGTGCCAGCAGTCCCGGGCCGGGACAGGGGGCGGAAAAACTGTTTTTT
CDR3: CASSPGPGQGAEKLFF

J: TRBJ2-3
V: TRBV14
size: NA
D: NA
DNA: TGTGCCAGCAGCCCAAGATCGACCGTCGTGGGTCAGTCTTCTAGCACAGATACGCAGTATTTT
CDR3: CASSPRSTVVGQSSSTDTQYF

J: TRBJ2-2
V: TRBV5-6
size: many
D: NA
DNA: TGTGCCAGCAGCTTGGTGCAGGACTTCAACACCGGGGAGCTGTTTTTT
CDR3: CASSLVQDFNTGELFF

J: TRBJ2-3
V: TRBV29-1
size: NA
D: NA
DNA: TGCAGCGTTGAGGGGGGATACACAGATACGCAGTATTTT
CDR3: CSVEGGYTDTQYF

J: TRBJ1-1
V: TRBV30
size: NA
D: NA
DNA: TGTGCCTGGACACTGAAAAATGTAGCTTTCTTT
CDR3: CAWTLKNVAFF

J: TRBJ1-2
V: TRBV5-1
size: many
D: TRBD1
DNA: TGCGCCAGCAGCTCCGGGGGGACAGGGGTATATGGCTACACCTTC
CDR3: CASSSGGTGVYGYTF

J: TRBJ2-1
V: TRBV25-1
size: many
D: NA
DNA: TGTGCCAGCAGTGAATACAATCCTGAGCAGTTCTTC
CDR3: CASSEYNPEQFF

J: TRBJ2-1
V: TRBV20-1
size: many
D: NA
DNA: TGCAGTGCGCCCACTCCCGGGACCGAGCAGTTCTTC
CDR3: CSAPTPGTEQFF

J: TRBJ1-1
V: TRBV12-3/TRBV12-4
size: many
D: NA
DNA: TGTGCCAGCAGCCGGACGGAAGTTCTCGAAGCTTTCTTT
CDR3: CASSRTEVLEAFF

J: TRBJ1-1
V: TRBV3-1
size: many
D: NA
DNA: TGTGCCAGCAGCCATGTCGGCGGCACTGAAGCTTTCTTT
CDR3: CASSHVGGTEAFF

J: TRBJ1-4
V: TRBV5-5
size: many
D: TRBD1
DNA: TGTGCCAGCAGCTTGGAGGAGAGGGGGCGAAATGAAAAACTGTTTTTT
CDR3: CASSLEERGRNEKLFF

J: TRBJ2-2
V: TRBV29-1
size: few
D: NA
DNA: TGCAGCGTTCGGACACAGAACACCGGGGAGCTGTTTTTT
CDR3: CSVRTQNTGELFF

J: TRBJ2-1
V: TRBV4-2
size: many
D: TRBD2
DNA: TGTGCCAGCAGCCACTCGACTAGCGGGCTCAATGAGCAGTTCTTC
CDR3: CASSHSTSGLNEQFF

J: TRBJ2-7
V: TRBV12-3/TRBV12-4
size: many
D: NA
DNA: TGTGCCAGCAGCCCCCCAACCGAGCAGTACTTC
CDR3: CASSPPTEQYF

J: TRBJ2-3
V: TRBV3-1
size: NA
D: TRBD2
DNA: TGTGCCAGCAGCCTCGGACTAGCTGTGGCCACAGATACGCAGTATTTT
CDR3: CASSLGLAVATDTQYF

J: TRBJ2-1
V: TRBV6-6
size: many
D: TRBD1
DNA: TGTGCCAGCAGTCGACAGGGAGCTTCGTTCTTC
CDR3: CASSRQGASFF

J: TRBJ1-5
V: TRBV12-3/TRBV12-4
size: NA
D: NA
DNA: TGTGCCAGCACTTCAGCCCTCCGGGACACTAGTTTTCAGCCCCAGCATTTT
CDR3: CASTSALRDTSFQPQHF

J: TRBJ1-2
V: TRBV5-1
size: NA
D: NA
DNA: TGCGCCAGCAGCCCGGTGGCGGCTGCCTATGGCTACACCTTC
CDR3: CASSPVAAAYGYTF

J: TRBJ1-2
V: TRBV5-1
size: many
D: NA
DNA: TGCGCCAGCAGCTCGCAGCCCGCCTATGGCTACACCTTC
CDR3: CASSSQPAYGYTF

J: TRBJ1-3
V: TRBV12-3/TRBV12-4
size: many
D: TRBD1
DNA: TGTGCCAGCAGGGAGAGACAGGGTGGCTACACCATATATTTT
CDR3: CASRERQGGYTIYF

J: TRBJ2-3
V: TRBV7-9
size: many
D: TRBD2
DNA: TGTGCCAGCAGCCGCGGGGGGATAAGCACAGATACGCAGTATTTT
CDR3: CASSRGGISTDTQYF

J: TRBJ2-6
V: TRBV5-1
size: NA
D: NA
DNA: TGCTCCAGCACCCGACAGGAATCTGGGGCCAACGTCCGGACTTTC
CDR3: CSSTRQESGANVRTF

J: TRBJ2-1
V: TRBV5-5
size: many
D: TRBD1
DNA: TGTGCCAGCAGTTTACGGGTCCGGGACAGGGGAAGCAATGAGCAGTTCTTC
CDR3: CASSLRVRDRGSNEQFF

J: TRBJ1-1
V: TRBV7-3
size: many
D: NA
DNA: TGTGCCAGCAGCTTAAATCAGGGGGAAGCTTTCTTT
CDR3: CASSLNQGEAFF

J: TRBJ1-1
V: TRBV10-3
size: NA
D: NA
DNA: TGTGCCATCAGTGAGTCCGGGGTGAGCACTGAAGCTTTCTTT
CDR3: CAISESGVSTEAFF

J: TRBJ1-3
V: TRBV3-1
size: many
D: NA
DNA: TGTGCCAGCAGCCAACCATGGAGAATCTCTGGAAACACCATATATTTT
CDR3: CASSQPWRISGNTIYF

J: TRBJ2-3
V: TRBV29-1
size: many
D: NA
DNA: TGCAGCGTTGGCCAAGACACAGATACGCAGTATTTT
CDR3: CSVGQDTDTQYF

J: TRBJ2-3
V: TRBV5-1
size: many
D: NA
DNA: TGCGCCAGCAGCTTGCAGGGCTACACAGATACGCAGTATTTT
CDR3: CASSLQGYTDTQYF

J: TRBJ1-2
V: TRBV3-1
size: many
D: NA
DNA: TGTGCCAGCGGAACAGGTGGTATCGGCTATGGCTACACCTTC
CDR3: CASGTGGIGYGYTF

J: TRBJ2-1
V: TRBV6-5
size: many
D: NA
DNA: TGTGCCAGCACGAATGAGAGGCAGCAGTTCTTC
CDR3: CASTNERQQFF

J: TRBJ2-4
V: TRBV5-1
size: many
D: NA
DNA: TGCGCCAGCAGCTTGGCCGGGGTGGGGACTGAGTCCAAAAACATTCAGTACTTC
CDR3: CASSLAGVGTESKNIQYF

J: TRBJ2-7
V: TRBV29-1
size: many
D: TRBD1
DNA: TGCAGCGTCACCAACAGGGGGGCCGAGCAGTACTTC
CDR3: CSVTNRGAEQYF

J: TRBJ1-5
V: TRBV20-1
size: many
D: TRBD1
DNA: TGCAGTGCTGTAAAGGGACAGGGGATGAATCAGCCCCAGCATTTT
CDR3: CSAVKGQGMNQPQHF

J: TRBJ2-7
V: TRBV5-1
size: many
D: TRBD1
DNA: TGCGCCAGCAGCTTGCGGGACAGCTCCTACGAGCAGTACTTC
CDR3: CASSLRDSSYEQYF

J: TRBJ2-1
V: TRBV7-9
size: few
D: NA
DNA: TGTGCCAGCAGCTTAGGCGCGGGGAGCTCCTACAATGAGCAGTTCTTC
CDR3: CASSLGAGSSYNEQFF

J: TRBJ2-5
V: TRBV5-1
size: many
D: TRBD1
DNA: TGCGCCAGCAGCCTACAGGGGCAGCTCCAAGAGACCCAGTACTTC
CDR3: CASSLQGQLQETQYF

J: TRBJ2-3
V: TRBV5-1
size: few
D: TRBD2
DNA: TGCGCCAGCAGCCGGGACTATGAGCCAGATACGCAGTATTTT
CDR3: CASSRDYEPDTQYF

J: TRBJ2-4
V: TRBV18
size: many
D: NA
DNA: TGTGCCAGCTCACCAACTGTGGGCAGGGCCAAAAACATTCAGTACTTC
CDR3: CASSPTVGRAKNIQYF

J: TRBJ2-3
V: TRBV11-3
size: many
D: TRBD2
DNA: TGTGCCAGCAGCCCCCGGACTAGTCCTAGCACAGATACGCAGTATTTT
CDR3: CASSPRTSPSTDTQYF

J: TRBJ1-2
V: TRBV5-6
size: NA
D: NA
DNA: TGTGCCAGCAGATCGCTCCGCGATGGCTACACCTTC
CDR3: CASRSLRDGYTF

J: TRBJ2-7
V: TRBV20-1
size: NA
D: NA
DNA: TGCAGTGCTAGTTCGCCGGACAGCTCCTACGAGCAGTACTTC
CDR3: CSASSPDSSYEQYF

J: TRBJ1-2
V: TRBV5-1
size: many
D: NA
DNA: TGCGCCAGCAGCTTGGGAGGAGGGTCCCGTGGCTACACCTTC
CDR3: CASSLGGGSRGYTF

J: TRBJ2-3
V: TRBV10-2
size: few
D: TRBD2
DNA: TGCGCCAGCAGCGCCCTCGGGGGGGATACGCAGTATTTT
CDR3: CASSALGGDTQYF

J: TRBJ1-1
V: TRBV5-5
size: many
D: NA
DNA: TGTGCCAGCAGCTTCACGGACAGAGAGAACACTGAAGCTTTCTTT
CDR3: CASSFTDRENTEAFF

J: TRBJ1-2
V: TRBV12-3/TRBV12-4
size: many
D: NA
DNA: TGTGCCAGCAGTCGAGGAGCCAACTATGGCTACACCTTC
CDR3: CASSRGANYGYTF

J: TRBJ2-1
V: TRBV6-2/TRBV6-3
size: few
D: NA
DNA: TGTGCCAGCAGTTACGTGGTCGGGGGCCCCTACAATGAGCAGTTCTTC
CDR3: CASSYVVGGPYNEQFF

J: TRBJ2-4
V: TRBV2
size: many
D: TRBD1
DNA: TGTGCCAGCAGTCTACAGGGGGCCAGGGACATTCAGTACTTC
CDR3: CASSLQGARDIQYF